The rows below give T cell receptor beta chains drawn from one sample of a study of CD8 T cells in ankylosing spondylitis. Using its own MiXCR run on the 5' RACE reads, TCRdb lists one record per CDR3 protein. Seen here are under 450,000 distinct CDR3 sequences, roughly 15% observed once, and the top ten hold 0.95% to 1.1%. The specimen sequenced was blood, either unsorted or a sorted T cell fraction (not recorded which). The receptors come from a male donor with ankylosing spondylitis. Each CDR3 is given with its conserved first and last residue. D genes are given only for firm matches. Where a row states a size, it is once, few, many or the class of an expanded clone; other rows omit it.

CDR3 DNA | CDR3 protein | J gene | D gene | clone size | V gene
TGTGCCATCAGTGAGTTAGGGCAGACCAACACTGAAGCTTTCTTT | CAISELGQTNTEAFF | TRBJ1-1 | NA | few | TRBV10-3
TGTGCCAGCAGCCCCGCCGAGTTTCGGGGGACCAACGAGCAGTACTTC | CASSPAEFRGTNEQYF | TRBJ2-7 | NA | few | TRBV28
TGTGCCAGCAGCCCGCAGACTAGCGGCCTTTACAATGAGCAGTTCTTC | CASSPQTSGLYNEQFF | TRBJ2-1 | TRBD2 | NA | TRBV9
TGCGCCAGCAGCCAAGAGTGGGGGGCGACGCGGGTAGCTTTCTTT | CASSQEWGATRVAFF | TRBJ1-1 | NA | NA | TRBV4-1
TGTGCCAGCAGCTTAAGACTAGCGGGAGTCGAGCAGTACTTC | CASSLRLAGVEQYF | TRBJ2-7 | TRBD2 | NA | TRBV11-2
TGCGCCAGCAGCTTGGTCGGGACAGCCTATGGCTACACCTTC | CASSLVGTAYGYTF | TRBJ1-2 | TRBD1 | few | TRBV5-1
TGTGCCAGCTCACCGATGTCCATATACAATGAGCAGTTCTTC | CASSPMSIYNEQFF | TRBJ2-1 | NA | few | TRBV18
TGTGCCAGCAGCGTATTTGGAGGGGAGGCCGGGGAGCTGTTTTTT | CASSVFGGEAGELFF | TRBJ2-2 | NA | many | TRBV9
TGTGCCAGCAGTTTTCGGGAGGGACACCTTGAAGCTTTCTTT | CASSFREGHLEAFF | TRBJ1-1 | NA | few | TRBV12-3/TRBV12-4
TGTGCCAGCAGCCACCGGCAAGGCCTGGGCACTGAAGCTTTCTTT | CASSHRQGLGTEAFF | TRBJ1-1 | NA | NA | TRBV3-1
TGCGCCAGCAGCTTTGGACAGGGGGCGCTGGGCACTGAAGCTTTCTTT | CASSFGQGALGTEAFF | TRBJ1-1 | TRBD1 | many | TRBV5-1
TGCAGTGCCCCTGACAGGCTCACTGAAGCTTTCTTT | CSAPDRLTEAFF | TRBJ1-1 | NA | few | TRBV20-1
TGCAGTGCTAGCCCCACAGGGAACTATGGCTACACCTTC | CSASPTGNYGYTF | TRBJ1-2 | NA | many | TRBV20-1
TGTGCCAGCAGCTTAGGTCTCGGCAGCTACTACGAGCAGTACTTC | CASSLGLGSYYEQYF | TRBJ2-7 | NA | few | TRBV7-2
TGTGCCAGCAGTGAATACGGGGATTTAAGGGAGCGTTTCTTT | CASSEYGDLRERFF | TRBJ1-1 | NA | NA | TRBV2
TGTGCCACCAGTGATTTGTCCCGGACAGCGGCAGGCCATGTAGTAAATGAGCAGTTCTTC | CATSDLSRTAAGHVVNEQFF | TRBJ2-1 | NA | NA | TRBV24-1
TGTGCCAGCAGCTCCGGACAGATCATGAACACTGAAGCTTTCTTT | CASSSGQIMNTEAFF | TRBJ1-1 | NA | NA | TRBV5-6
TGTGCCAGCAGTTCCGACAGGGGGACTGAAGCTTTCTTT | CASSSDRGTEAFF | TRBJ1-1 | TRBD1 | many | TRBV6-5
TGTGCCAGCAGTGAGGGCCCCGCAGGGGGCAAGGACGAGCAGTACTTC | CASSEGPAGGKDEQYF | TRBJ2-7 | TRBD1 | few | TRBV6-1
TGCAGTGCTACGAACTACGAGCAGTACTTC | CSATNYEQYF | TRBJ2-7 | NA | NA | TRBV20-1
TGTGCCAGCAGCTTAGCCGGAAGCCCAAAGTCCGTCGGGGAGCTGTTTTTT | CASSLAGSPKSVGELFF | TRBJ2-2 | NA | few | TRBV7-2
TGCAGTGCTCCCCAGGCCGTGTACGGGAGGGCCGGTGAGCAGTTCTTC | CSAPQAVYGRAGEQFF | TRBJ2-1 | TRBD2 | few | TRBV20-1
TGTGCCATCAGTGAGTCGACTAAGCGGTACGAGCAGTACTTC | CAISESTKRYEQYF | TRBJ2-7 | NA | NA | TRBV10-3
TGCAGTGCTAGGCCAGGGCGCACAGATACGCAGTATTTT | CSARPGRTDTQYF | TRBJ2-3 | NA | few | TRBV20-1
TGCGCCAGCAGCCAGACTGGTGCTGGGGCCAACGTCCTGACTTTC | CASSQTGAGANVLTF | TRBJ2-6 | NA | many | TRBV4-1
TGCGCCAGCAGCTTGGATCGGGCAAAACTGTTTTTT | CASSLDRAKLFF | TRBJ1-4 | NA | NA | TRBV5-1
TGTGCCAGCAGTGTATCCTGGGGAACCAACAATGAGCAGTTCTTC | CASSVSWGTNNEQFF | TRBJ2-1 | NA | NA | TRBV2
TGCGCCAGCAGCTTGTCTGGGACCACCGGGGAGCTGTTTTTT | CASSLSGTTGELFF | TRBJ2-2 | NA | many | TRBV5-1
TGTGCCAGCGCCCTTTCCTCGGGACTAGCGGTCCGCGAGTTC | CASALSSGLAVREF | TRBJ2-7 | TRBD2 | few | TRBV6-1
TGCGCCAGCAGCCAAGATTGGGGGAGCTCCTATAATTCACCCCTCCACTTT | CASSQDWGSSYNSPLHF | TRBJ1-6 | NA | few | TRBV4-1
TGTGCCAGCAGCTCCAGGGGTGGTACGCAGTATTTT | CASSSRGGTQYF | TRBJ2-3 | NA | many | TRBV11-2
TGTGCCAGCAGCTTAGGCGGACAGGGATGGACTAGCGGGAGAAACGAGCAGTACTTC | CASSLGGQGWTSGRNEQYF | TRBJ2-7 | TRBD2 | NA | TRBV11-1
TGTGCCACCAGCAGAGTCCCAGCTAACTCTGGGGCCAACGTCCTGACTTTC | CATSRVPANSGANVLTF | TRBJ2-6 | NA | few | TRBV15
TGCAGTGCTAGAGTTGCGGGAGGGAGTTTCGGTGAGCAGTTCTTC | CSARVAGGSFGEQFF | TRBJ2-1 | TRBD2 | few | TRBV20-1
TGTGCCAGCAGCTTAGATGGGGGCAGCCCGTCCTACGAGCAGTACTTC | CASSLDGGSPSYEQYF | TRBJ2-7 | NA | NA | TRBV11-3
TGTGCCAGCAGCCCCCGGGTGCTGGACGAGCAGTACTTC | CASSPRVLDEQYF | TRBJ2-7 | NA | once | TRBV7-8
TGTGCCAGCAGTGGCAGGGGCCCATGGGGCTACGAGCAGTACTTC | CASSGRGPWGYEQYF | TRBJ2-7 | NA | NA | TRBV6-1
TGCAGTGCTGATCCGGGACAGTCCTACGAGCAGTACTTC | CSADPGQSYEQYF | TRBJ2-7 | TRBD1 | many | TRBV20-1
TGTGCCAGCAGTCTTGGACAGGTCGCCTTCCAAGAGACCCAGTACTTC | CASSLGQVAFQETQYF | TRBJ2-5 | TRBD1 | once | TRBV28
TGTGCCAGCAGCGCAAGGGGAGATCTCGGGGAGCTGTTTTTT | CASSARGDLGELFF | TRBJ2-2 | NA | few | TRBV9
TGTGCCAGCAGGATAAAAGGGGGGGGCTCCTACAATGAGCAGTTCTTC | CASRIKGGGSYNEQFF | TRBJ2-1 | NA | few | TRBV12-3/TRBV12-4
TGTGCCAGCAGCCTCCAGGGGACTTGGGGAGCCAAAAACATTCAGTACTTC | CASSLQGTWGAKNIQYF | TRBJ2-4 | NA | many | TRBV7-2
TGTGCCAGCGCACCGGGACGTAGCACAGATACGCAGTATTTT | CASAPGRSTDTQYF | TRBJ2-3 | NA | many | TRBV18
TGCAGCGTCCTGGACAGGGGGCACGGTAATGAAAAACTGTTTTTT | CSVLDRGHGNEKLFF | TRBJ1-4 | TRBD1 | few | TRBV29-1
TGCGCCAGCAGCTTGGCCACCGGGACTAGCGGCGACAATGAGCAGTTCTTC | CASSLATGTSGDNEQFF | TRBJ2-1 | TRBD2 | few | TRBV5-1
TGTGCCAGCAGTGTAACGGGACAGCCCCAGGTAGCTTTCTTT | CASSVTGQPQVAFF | TRBJ1-1 | TRBD1 | once | TRBV12-3/TRBV12-4
TGCGCCAGCAGCGTGGACACCCGGAGCTCCTACGAGCAGTACTTC | CASSVDTRSSYEQYF | TRBJ2-7 | NA | many | TRBV5-1
TGTGCCAGCAGTGAAGTCGGCAGGGGGAGTGAGTCCTATAATTCACCCCTCCACTTT | CASSEVGRGSESYNSPLHF | TRBJ1-6 | TRBD1 | few | TRBV6-1
TGTGCCAGCAGCTTTAAGGGGGGACTGCGGGCCCAGCATTTT | CASSFKGGLRAQHF | TRBJ1-5 | NA | few | TRBV7-3
TGTGCCAGCAGTGTCCAGCGGGGCTACAATGAGCAGTTCTTC | CASSVQRGYNEQFF | TRBJ2-1 | TRBD2 | NA | TRBV2
TGCAGCGTTGAAGATCCGGGTCCCGAGACCCAGTACTTC | CSVEDPGPETQYF | TRBJ2-5 | NA | few | TRBV29-1
TGCGCCAGCAGCCAGGGGGGGGACGGTTTAAATGAAAAACTGTTTTTT | CASSQGGDGLNEKLFF | TRBJ1-4 | NA | many | TRBV4-1
TGCGCCAGCAGCTCCTCGGCCGGGGGGGGCAGCTACGAGCAGTACTTC | CASSSSAGGGSYEQYF | TRBJ2-7 | TRBD2 | NA | TRBV5-1
TGTGCCAGCAGCCCCCAGAGGGGGGGAGGCGACGAGCAGTACTTC | CASSPQRGGGDEQYF | TRBJ2-7 | NA | NA | TRBV7-9
TGTGCCACCAGTGGCGGACTAGCGGGAACGGATACGCAGTATTTT | CATSGGLAGTDTQYF | TRBJ2-3 | TRBD2 | NA | TRBV24-1
TGTGCCAGCAGCGTCGACACAGGATACCAAGAGACCCAGTACTTC | CASSVDTGYQETQYF | TRBJ2-5 | NA | NA | TRBV9
TGCGCCAGCGGCAAACAATGGGGGGGGACAGATACGCAGTATTTT | CASGKQWGGTDTQYF | TRBJ2-3 | TRBD2 | NA | TRBV5-1
TGCAGCGCCGGGATCGGGGTCGGGGCTTTCTTT | CSAGIGVGAFF | TRBJ1-1 | NA | few | TRBV29-1
TGTGCCAGCAGCAAATACAGGGAGAGCTCCTACGAGCAGTACTTC | CASSKYRESSYEQYF | TRBJ2-7 | NA | NA | TRBV7-9
TGCAGTGCGTTCGGGGGGATGGATACGCAGTATTTT | CSAFGGMDTQYF | TRBJ2-3 | TRBD2 | few | TRBV20-1